This T cell receptor (beta chain) stems from a study of CD8+ T cells in alopecia areata (dated by TCRdb to between 2017 and 2018). Describing the broader study: The treated patients took part in an open-label pilot trial in which moderate-to-severe alopecia areata was treated with oral tofacitinib at 5 to 10 mg twice daily. Patients stayed on tofacitinib for 6 to 18 months and then had 6 months of follow-up off drug so that delayed response and recurrence could be assessed. For the treated patients, the SALT score, which quantifies what percentage of scalp surface area is affected, served as the measure of disease severity. The study used high-throughput TCRbeta sequencing to examine T cell clonal expansion in alopecia areata, in both the C3H/HeJ mouse model and human patients. Scalp tissue and sorted CD4+ and CD8+ peripheral blood T cells from patchy and totalis/universalis alopecia areata patients and from healthy controls were covered by human TCRbeta sequencing. Tofacitinib-treated patients had biopsies at baseline and at 4 and 24 weeks of treatment, with a later scalp biopsy in several patients. Scalp clonality was compared across normal scalp (n=4), patchy alopecia areata scalp (n=8), and alopecia totalis/universalis scalp (n=8). RNA was obtained with the PAXgene miRNA kit for fixed scalp, the miRNeasy kit for PBMCs, and the RNeasy kit for mouse skin. Amplification of TCRbeta CDR3 regions was done by immunoSEQ multiplex PCR using 35 Vbeta forward primers and 13 Jbeta reverse primers. The paper's findings and limits, for the study overall: Because the treated cohort was small and had just a single nonresponder, larger studies are needed to establish links between baseline CD8+ expansion and response. Unlike mouse skin, which is dominated by gammadelta T cells, normal human skin has resident alphabeta T cells that are also sequenced, and this complicates analysis of the scalp TCR repertoire. During tofacitinib treatment, many expanded lesional clones stuck around in both scalp and blood, and this persistence may partly explain why relapse happens after treatment is stopped. Lesional scalp, especially in alopecia totalis/universalis, showed higher clonality and more expanded CD8+ clones than normal scalp, suggesting antigenic drive. Compared with mice, TCR sequences shared between patients were less clear, possibly partly because of HLA diversity across the patient population. With tofacitinib, both scalp clonality and the number of expanded CD8+ clones among the top 100 scalp clones went down significantly.

As for this clone: Its binding antigen is unknown. Per-nucleotide qualities are absent, and no much larger clonotype sits a single base away.

CDR1 and CDR2 were assigned from the germline V gene (reference sequence) as GTSNPN and SVGIG. V loses 5 bases, J loses 5 bases, and the germline ends lie 12 bases apart. The CDR3, cysteine through phenylalanine, is 12 amino acids long. Only the CDR3 portion is preserved as DNA: 36 bases, with reading frame beginning at the first base. What this sample's treatment or condition label stands for: oral pan-JAK inhibitor, 5-10 mg twice daily. Lesional scalp punch biopsies and peripheral blood were obtained from alopecia areata patients. PBMCs were isolated by density centrifugation and stained for CD3, CD4 and CD8, after which CD4+ and CD8+ T cells were sorted on a FACSAria. The library was generated by the immunoSEQ multiplex PCR assay. RNA was extracted from all samples and reverse transcribed into cDNA as template for TCR sequencing. First-strand cDNA was synthesized using SuperScript III with a 2:1 mix of oligo-dT and random hexamers. Amplification bias was assessed with a synthetic immune receptor repertoire, and residual bias was removed computationally. On the study's bioinformatics: After raw reads were preprocessed to remove errors, the CDR3 was defined following IMGT conventions as running from the conserved cysteine to phenylalanine. Clonality was computed by normalizing Shannon entropy by log2 of the number of productive unique TCRs and subtracting the result from 1. Whether each scalp clone was CD4 or CD8 was inferred by checking scalp TCRbeta sequences against the CD4 and CD8 repertoires from sorted blood. In its TCRdb copy, this immuneACCESS table keeps in-frame sequences only and misses some clones. Where compared with another copy, unresolved V genes explain less than half of these, and the others have no known cause. The V and J calls and clone size are taken from that table; D and trimming were inferred from the DNA. Across this sample there are roughly 280,000 clones, with approximately 60% seen only once. The leading ten clones occupy 0.75% to 0.95% of the sample.

Sequenced here: CD4+ T cells sorted from blood, sampled at approximately week 52, from a patient treated with tofacitinib. This receptor chain uses TRBV30 and TRBJ1-2; the D gene is perhaps TRBD1, from 6 matching bases. The sequence derives from a human donor with alopecia areata. The CDR3: CAWYRVEYGYTF. The DNA sequence follows: TGTGCCTGGTACAGGGTTGAGTATGGCTACACCTTC. The full variable domain, with segments outside the CDR3 supplied by the reference TRBV30 and TRBJ1-2 proteins, appears as SQTIHQWPATLVQPVGSPLSLECTVEGTSNPNLYWYRQAAGRGLQLLFYSVGIGQISSEVPQNLSASRPQDRQFILSSKKLLLSDSGFYLCAWYRVEYGYTFGSGTRLTVV.